The clone carrying this T cell receptor beta chain was observed a handful of times. These data come from a study of blood T cell repertoires in COVID-19. Study at large: The United States, Italy and Spain provided the acute and convalescent COVID-19 samples. Sample material is recorded as cDNA or gDNA derived from T cells, B-cell-depleted T cells, or PBMCs.

The CDR3 covers 18 residues. In the source study's methods: Quantification of nucleated cells was approximated via reference gene primer amplification. This table comes from immunoSEQ multiplex PCR, and its TCRdb copy is limited to in-frame clones, with some not included. For V, J and clone size, that table is used; D and trimming come from the DNA. The table records around 97,000 clones, around four fifths of them present only once. The clonotype originates from a man in his sixties or seventies with acute or convalescent COVID-19. Sequenced input: peripheral blood. V usage is TRBV21-1 and J usage is TRBJ2-3; TRBD2, as called in the table, went unchecked against the DNA. TRBV21-1 is a listed pseudogene. Here the CDR3 DNA reads TGTGCCAGCAGCAATAGGATTAACGGGAACCCTAGCACAGATACGCAGTATTTT. It encodes CASSNRINGNPSTDTQYF.